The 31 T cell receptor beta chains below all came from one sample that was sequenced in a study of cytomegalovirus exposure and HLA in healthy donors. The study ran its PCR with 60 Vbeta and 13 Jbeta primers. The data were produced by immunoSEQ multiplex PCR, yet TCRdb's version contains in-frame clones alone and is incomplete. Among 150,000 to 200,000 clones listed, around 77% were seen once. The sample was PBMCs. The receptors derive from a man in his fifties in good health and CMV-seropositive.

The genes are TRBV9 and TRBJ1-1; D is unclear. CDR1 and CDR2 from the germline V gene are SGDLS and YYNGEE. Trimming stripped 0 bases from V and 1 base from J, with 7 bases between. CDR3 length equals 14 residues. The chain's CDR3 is CASSVVPENTEAFF. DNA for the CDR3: TGTGCCAGCAGCGTAGTGCCAGAGAACACTGAAGCTTTCTTT. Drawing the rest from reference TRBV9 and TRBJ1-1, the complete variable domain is DSGVTQTPKHLITATGQRVTLRCSPRSGDLSVYWYQQSLDQGLQFLIQYYNGEERAKGNILERFSAQQFPDLHSELNLSSLELGDSALYFCASSVVPENTEAFFGQGTRLTVV.

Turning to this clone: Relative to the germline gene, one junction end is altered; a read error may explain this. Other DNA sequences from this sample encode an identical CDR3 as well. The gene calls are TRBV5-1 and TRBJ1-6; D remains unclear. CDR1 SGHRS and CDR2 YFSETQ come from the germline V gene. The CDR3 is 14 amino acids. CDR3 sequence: CASSLGTNNSPLHF. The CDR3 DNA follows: TGCGCCAGCAGCTTGGGCACAAATAATTCCCCCCTCCACTTT.

The CDR3 region has the DNA TGTGCCAGTAAAAGGGGTTGGGGGGGCGACTATGGCTACACCTTC. This sequence encodes CASKRGWGGDYGYTF. The chain is built from TRBV19 and TRBJ1-2; tentative D call: TRBD1 (6 bases). The CDR3 extends over 15 amino acids. Germline lookup yields CDR1 LNHDA and CDR2 SQIVND (reference sequence). The germline V and J ends were trimmed by 7 bases and 3 bases, with 18 bases remaining between them.

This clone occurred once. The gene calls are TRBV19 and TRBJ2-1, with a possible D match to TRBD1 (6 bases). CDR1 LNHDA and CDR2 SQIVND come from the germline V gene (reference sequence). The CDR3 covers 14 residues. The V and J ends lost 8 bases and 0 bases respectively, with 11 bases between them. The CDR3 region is CASQGSSSYNEQFF. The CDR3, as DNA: TGTGCCAGTCAGGGGAGTAGCTCCTACAATGAGCAGTTCTTC.

Here the CDR3 DNA reads TGTGCCAGCAGCTTAGGAAAAGCGGGGAGAGAGACCCAGTACTTC. It specifies CASSLGKAGRETQYF. The chain is built from TRBV11-3 and TRBJ2-5; 7 bases align to TRBD2. Germline trimming cut 1 base from V and 4 bases from J; bases unmatched to any gene: 6. Germline CDR1 SGHNT, CDR2 YENEEA. This CDR3 is 15 amino acids long. Drawing the rest from reference TRBV11-3 and TRBJ2-5, the complete variable domain is EAGVVQSPRYKIIEKKQPVAFWCNPISGHNTLYWYLQNLGQGPELLIRYENEEAVDDSQLPKDRFSAERLKGVDSTLKIQPAELGDSAVYLCASSLGKAGRETQYFGPGTRLLVL.

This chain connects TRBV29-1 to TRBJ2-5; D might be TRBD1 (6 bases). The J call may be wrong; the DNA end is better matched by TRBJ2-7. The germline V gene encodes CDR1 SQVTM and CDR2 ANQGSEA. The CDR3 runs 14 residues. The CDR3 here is CSARIPGERYEQYF. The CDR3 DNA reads TGCAGCGCCCGAATCCCAGGGGAAAGGTACGAGCAGTACTTC.

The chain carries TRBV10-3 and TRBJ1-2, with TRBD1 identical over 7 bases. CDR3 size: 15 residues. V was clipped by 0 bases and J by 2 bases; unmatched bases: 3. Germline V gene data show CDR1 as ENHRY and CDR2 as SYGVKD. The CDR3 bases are TGTGCCATCAGTGAGTCCCCAGGGGGGAACTATGGCTACACCTTC. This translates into CAISESPGGNYGYTF.

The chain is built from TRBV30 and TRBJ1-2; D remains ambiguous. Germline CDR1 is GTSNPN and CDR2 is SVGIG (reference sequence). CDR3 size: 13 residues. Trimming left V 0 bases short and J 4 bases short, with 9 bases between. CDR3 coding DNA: TGTGCCTGGAGTGTACTAGGGCTCTATGGCTACACCTTC. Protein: CAWSVLGLYGYTF.

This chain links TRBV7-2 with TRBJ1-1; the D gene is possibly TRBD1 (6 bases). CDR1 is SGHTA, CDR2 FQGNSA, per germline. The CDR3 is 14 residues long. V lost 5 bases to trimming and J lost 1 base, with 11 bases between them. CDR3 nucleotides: TGTGCCAGCAGCAGGGACATGAAGAACACTGAAGCTTTCTTT. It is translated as CASSRDMKNTEAFF.

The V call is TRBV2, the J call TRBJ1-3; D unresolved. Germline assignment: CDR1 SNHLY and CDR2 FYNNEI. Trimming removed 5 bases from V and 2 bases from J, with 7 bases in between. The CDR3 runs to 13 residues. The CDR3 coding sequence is TGTGCCAGCAGTCCAGAAACTGGAAACACCATATATTTT. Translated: CASSPETGNTIYF.

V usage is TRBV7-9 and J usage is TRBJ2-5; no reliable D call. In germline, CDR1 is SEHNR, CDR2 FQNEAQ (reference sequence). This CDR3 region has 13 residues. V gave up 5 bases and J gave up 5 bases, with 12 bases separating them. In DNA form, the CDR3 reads TGTGCCAGCAGCCTATCCGGTCTGGAGACCCAGTACTTC. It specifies CASSLSGLETQYF.

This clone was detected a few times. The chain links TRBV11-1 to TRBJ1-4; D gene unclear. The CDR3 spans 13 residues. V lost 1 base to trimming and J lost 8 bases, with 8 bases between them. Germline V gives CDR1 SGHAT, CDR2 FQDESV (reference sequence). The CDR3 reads CASSLGTREKLFF. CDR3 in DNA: TGTGCCAGCAGCTTAGGCACGAGAGAAAAACTGTTTTTT.

DNA of the CDR3: TGTGCCAGCAGCCGCCACAGGGCCAAAAACACTGAAGCTTTCTTT. It is translated as CASSRHRAKNTEAFF. The chain is built from TRBV7-2 and TRBJ1-1, with D tentatively TRBD1 (6 bases). Trimming pared 5 bases from V and 2 bases from J, leaving 15 bases between. The CDR3 runs to 15 residues. In germline, CDR1 is SGHTA, CDR2 FQGNSA.

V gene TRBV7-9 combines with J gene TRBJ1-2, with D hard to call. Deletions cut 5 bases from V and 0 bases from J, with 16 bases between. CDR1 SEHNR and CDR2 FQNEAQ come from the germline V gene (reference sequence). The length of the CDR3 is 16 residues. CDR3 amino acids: CASSPPEPNANYGYTF. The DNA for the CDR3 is TGTGCCAGCAGCCCTCCTGAGCCGAATGCTAACTATGGCTACACCTTC.

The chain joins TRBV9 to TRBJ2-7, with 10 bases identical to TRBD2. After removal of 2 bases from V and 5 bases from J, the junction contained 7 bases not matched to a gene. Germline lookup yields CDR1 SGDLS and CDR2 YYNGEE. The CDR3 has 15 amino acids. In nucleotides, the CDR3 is TGTGCCAGCAGCGTGATAGCGGGGGGATTGGACGAGCAGTACTTC. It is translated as CASSVIAGGLDEQYF.

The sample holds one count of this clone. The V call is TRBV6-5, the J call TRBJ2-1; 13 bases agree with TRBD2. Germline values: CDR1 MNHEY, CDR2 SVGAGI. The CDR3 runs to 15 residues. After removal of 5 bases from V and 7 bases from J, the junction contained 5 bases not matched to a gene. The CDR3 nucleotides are TGTGCCAGCAGTACACTAGCGGGGGGGCCTAATGAGCAGTTCTTC. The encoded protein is CASSTLAGGPNEQFF.

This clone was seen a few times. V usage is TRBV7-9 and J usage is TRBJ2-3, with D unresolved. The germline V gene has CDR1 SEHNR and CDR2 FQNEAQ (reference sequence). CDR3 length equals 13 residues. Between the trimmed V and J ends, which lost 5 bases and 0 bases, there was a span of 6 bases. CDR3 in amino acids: CASSTSSTDTQYF. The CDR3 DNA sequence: TGTGCCAGCAGCACATCAAGCACAGATACGCAGTATTTT.

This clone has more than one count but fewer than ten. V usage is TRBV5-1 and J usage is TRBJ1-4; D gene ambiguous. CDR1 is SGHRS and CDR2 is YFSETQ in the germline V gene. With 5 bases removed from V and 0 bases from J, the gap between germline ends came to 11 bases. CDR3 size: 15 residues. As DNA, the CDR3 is TGCGCCAGCAGTCCGACGGACTCAACTAATGAAAAACTGTTTTTT. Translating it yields CASSPTDSTNEKLFF.

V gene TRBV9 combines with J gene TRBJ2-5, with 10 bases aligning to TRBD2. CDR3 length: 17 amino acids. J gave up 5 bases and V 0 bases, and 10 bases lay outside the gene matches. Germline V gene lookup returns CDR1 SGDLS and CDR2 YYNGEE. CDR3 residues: CASSVGESGGAGETQYF. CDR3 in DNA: TGTGCCAGCAGCGTAGGAGAGAGCGGGGGGGCAGGGGAGACCCAGTACTTC.

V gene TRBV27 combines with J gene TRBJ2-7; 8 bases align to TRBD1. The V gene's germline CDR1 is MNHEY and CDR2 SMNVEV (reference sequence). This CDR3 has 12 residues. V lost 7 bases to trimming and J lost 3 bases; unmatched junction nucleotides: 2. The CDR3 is CASTGGGYEQYF. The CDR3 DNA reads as TGTGCCAGCACAGGGGGCGGCTACGAGCAGTACTTC.

In nucleotides, the CDR3 is TGTGCCAGTAGTTTAACAGGGGTGCGGGAGACCCAGTACTTC. It is translated as CASSLTGVRETQYF. V is TRBV19 and J is TRBJ2-5, with 7 bases aligning to TRBD1. The J segment lost 5 bases and the V segment lost 5 bases, leaving 8 bases of the junction unmatched. The germline V gene has CDR1 LNHDA and CDR2 SQIVND (reference sequence). This CDR3 spans 14 amino acids.

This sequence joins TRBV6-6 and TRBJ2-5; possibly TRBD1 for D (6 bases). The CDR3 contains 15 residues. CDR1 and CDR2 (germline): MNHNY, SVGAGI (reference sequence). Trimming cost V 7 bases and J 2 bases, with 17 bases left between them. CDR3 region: CASTGTGTSQETQYF. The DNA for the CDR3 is TGTGCCAGCACCGGGACCGGGACATCGCAAGAGACCCAGTACTTC.

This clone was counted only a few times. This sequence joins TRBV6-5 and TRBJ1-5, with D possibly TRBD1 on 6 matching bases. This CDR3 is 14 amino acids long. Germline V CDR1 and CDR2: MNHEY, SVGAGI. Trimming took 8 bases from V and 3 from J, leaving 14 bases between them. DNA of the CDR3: TGTGCCAGCCAACCGACAGGCTTCAATCAGCCCCAGCATTTT. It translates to CASQPTGFNQPQHF.

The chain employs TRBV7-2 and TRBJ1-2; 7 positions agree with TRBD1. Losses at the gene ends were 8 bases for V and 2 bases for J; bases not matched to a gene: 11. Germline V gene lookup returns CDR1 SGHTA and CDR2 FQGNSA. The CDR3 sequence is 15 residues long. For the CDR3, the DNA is TGTGCCAGCTCCCGACAGGGCCTCCAAAACTATGGCTACACCTTC. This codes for CASSRQGLQNYGYTF.

The CDR3 DNA reads TGTGCCAGCACTGCATCACAGGGACATAATTCACCCCTCCACTTT. Translated: CASTASQGHNSPLHF. V gene TRBV28 combines with J gene TRBJ1-6; D might be TRBD1 (6 bases). CDR3 length equals 15 residues. Trimming cost V 7 bases and J 5 bases, with 15 bases left between them. CDR1 and CDR2 from the germline V gene are MDHEN and SYDVKM.

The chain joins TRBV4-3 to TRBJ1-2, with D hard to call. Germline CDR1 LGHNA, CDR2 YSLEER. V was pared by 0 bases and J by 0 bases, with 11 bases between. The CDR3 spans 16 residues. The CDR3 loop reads CASSQEVGRTNYGYTF. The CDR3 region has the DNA TGCGCCAGCAGCCAAGAGGTTGGCCGAACTAACTATGGCTACACCTTC.

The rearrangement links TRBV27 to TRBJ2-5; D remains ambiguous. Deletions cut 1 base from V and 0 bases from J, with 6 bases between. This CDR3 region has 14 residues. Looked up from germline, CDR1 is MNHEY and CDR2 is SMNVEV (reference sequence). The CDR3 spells CASSLYSNQETQYF. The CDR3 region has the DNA TGTGCCAGCAGTTTATATAGTAACCAAGAGACCCAGTACTTC.

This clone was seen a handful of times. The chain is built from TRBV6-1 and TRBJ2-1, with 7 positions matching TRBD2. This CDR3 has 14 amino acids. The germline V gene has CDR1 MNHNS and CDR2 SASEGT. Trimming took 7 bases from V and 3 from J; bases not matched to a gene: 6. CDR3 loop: CASIRLASYNEQFF. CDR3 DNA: TGTGCCAGCATTCGACTAGCCAGCTACAATGAGCAGTTCTTC.

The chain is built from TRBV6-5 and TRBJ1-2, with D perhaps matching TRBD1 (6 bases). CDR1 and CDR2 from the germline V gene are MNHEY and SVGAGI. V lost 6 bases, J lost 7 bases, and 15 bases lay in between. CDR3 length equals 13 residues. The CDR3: CASRPGTTFGYTF. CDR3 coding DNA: TGTGCCAGCAGACCCGGGACAACTTTTGGCTACACCTTC.

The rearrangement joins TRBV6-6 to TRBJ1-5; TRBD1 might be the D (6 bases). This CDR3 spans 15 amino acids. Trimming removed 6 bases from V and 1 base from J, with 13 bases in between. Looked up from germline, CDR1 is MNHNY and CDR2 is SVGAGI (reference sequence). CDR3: CASRDGTSSNQPQHF. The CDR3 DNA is TGTGCCAGCAGGGACGGGACAAGCAGCAATCAGCCCCAGCATTTT.

The CDR3 spells CASRPGVFYEQYF. The DNA of the CDR3 is TGTGCCAGCAGGCCAGGGGTGTTCTACGAGCAGTACTTC. V gene TRBV2 combines with J gene TRBJ2-7; possibly TRBD1 for D (6 bases). Germline CDR1 is SNHLY and CDR2 is FYNNEI. The CDR3 consists of 13 residues. The V and J ends lost 6 bases and 3 bases respectively, with 12 bases between them.